The rows below give T cell receptor beta chains drawn from one sample of a study of shared T cell receptors in the human thymus. Using immunoSEQ multiplex PCR, the repertoire was profiled, and TCRdb retains in-frame clones only, with some absent. The sample yields roughly 68,000 clones, 90% to 95% seen once. The specimen sequenced was thymocytes. The receptors were gathered from a human donor. The CDR3 runs from the conserved cysteine through the conserved F or W. D genes are given only for firm matches. Clone size, where shown, is once, few, many, or a class for clones that have expanded.

D: TRBD2
J: TRBJ2-3
size: .
V: TRBV27
CDR3: CASSMRASGLNTDTQYF
DNA: TGTGCCAGCAGCATGCGAGCTAGCGGGCTCAACACAGATACGCAGTATTTT

D: .
J: TRBJ2-7
size: .
V: TRBV15
CDR3: CATSRGDPYEQYF
DNA: TGTGCCACCAGCAGAGGGGACCCCTACGAGCAGTACTTC

D: TRBD1
J: TRBJ2-3
size: .
V: TRBV5-4
CDR3: CASSWGQGEDITTDTQYF
DNA: TGTGCCAGCAGCTGGGGACAGGGGGAGGATATAACCACAGATACGCAGTATTTT

D: .
J: TRBJ2-5
size: .
V: TRBV5-1
CDR3: CASSQQYRDSKTQYF
DNA: TGCGCCAGCAGCCAACAGTACAGGGATTCGAAGACCCAGTACTTC

D: TRBD1
J: TRBJ2-4
size: once
V: TRBV23-1
CDR3: CASSQERTGGIAKNIQYF
DNA: TGCGCCAGCAGTCAAGAGAGGACAGGGGGTATAGCCAAAAACATTCAGTACTTC

D: .
J: TRBJ2-5
size: .
V: TRBV29-1
CDR3: CSVSGWTNQETQYF
DNA: TGCAGCGTTTCGGGGTGGACAAACCAAGAGACCCAGTACTTC

D: .
J: TRBJ2-3
size: .
V: TRBV5-8
CDR3: CASSLVGDLPRADTQYF
DNA: TGTGCCAGCAGCTTGGTGGGGGACCTACCGCGAGCCGATACGCAGTATTTT

D: .
J: TRBJ2-7
size: once
V: TRBV4-1
CDR3: CASSHADPPTYEQYF
DNA: TGCGCCAGCAGCCATGCGGACCCCCCAACCTACGAGCAGTACTTC

D: .
J: TRBJ2-3
size: .
V: TRBV29-1
CDR3: CSVDSGASWGADTQYF
DNA: TGCAGCGTTGACTCGGGGGCCTCCTGGGGCGCAGATACGCAGTATTTT

D: TRBD1
J: TRBJ2-2
size: .
V: TRBV4-3
CDR3: CASSQGGKLPGQSIGELFF
DNA: TGCGCCAGCAGCCAAGGAGGTAAACTACCGGGACAGAGTATCGGGGAGCTGTTTTTT

D: TRBD2
J: TRBJ2-3
size: .
V: TRBV29-1
CDR3: CSVRTSGTDTQYF
DNA: TGCAGCGTCCGGACTAGCGGCACAGATACGCAGTATTTT

D: .
J: TRBJ1-5
size: .
V: TRBV7-2
CDR3: CASSLAPYGRVQNHSNQPQHF
DNA: TGTGCCAGCAGCTTAGCTCCCTACGGGAGAGTACAGAACCATAGCAATCAGCCCCAGCATTTT

D: .
J: TRBJ2-1
size: .
V: TRBV28
CDR3: CASSLSWRGPNEQFF
DNA: TGTGCCAGCAGTTTATCCTGGCGGGGGCCCAATGAGCAGTTCTTC

D: TRBD2
J: TRBJ2-1
size: .
V: TRBV7-9
CDR3: CASSLAFPSGGTTQQFF
DNA: TGTGCCAGCAGCTTAGCCTTCCCTAGCGGGGGAACAACCCAGCAGTTCTTC

D: TRBD1
J: TRBJ2-2
size: .
V: TRBV11-2
CDR3: CASSLGNRDRNTGELFF
DNA: TGTGCCAGCAGCTTAGGGAACCGGGACAGGAACACCGGGGAGCTGTTTTTT

D: .
J: TRBJ2-7
size: .
V: TRBV5-6
CDR3: CASSFESRAAYEQYF
DNA: TGTGCCAGCAGCTTTGAGTCCAGGGCAGCCTACGAGCAGTACTTC

D: .
J: TRBJ1-2
size: .
V: TRBV9
CDR3: CASSVGPSHYGYTF
DNA: TGTGCCAGCAGCGTAGGCCCCAGCCACTATGGCTACACCTTC

D: .
J: TRBJ2-1
size: .
V: TRBV7-2
CDR3: CASSPRLISYNEQFF
DNA: TGTGCCAGCAGCCCAAGACTGATCTCCTACAATGAGCAGTTCTTC

D: .
J: TRBJ2-3
size: .
V: TRBV7-6
CDR3: CASSIDRTKSTDTQYF
DNA: TGTGCCAGCAGCATCGACAGGACAAAGAGCACAGATACGCAGTATTTT

D: .
J: TRBJ2-7
size: .
V: TRBV30
CDR3: CAWSSQGESSYEQYF
DNA: TGTGCCTGGAGTTCTCAGGGAGAGAGCTCCTACGAGCAGTACTTC

D: .
J: TRBJ2-2
size: few
V: TRBV27
CDR3: CASLSRGPFVDTGELFF
DNA: TGTGCCAGCCTATCCCGAGGACCCTTCGTGGACACCGGGGAGCTGTTTTTT

D: .
J: TRBJ1-3
size: .
V: TRBV4-1
CDR3: CASSRKIYHRESSGNTIYF
DNA: TGCGCCAGCAGCCGAAAAATCTACCACAGGGAGAGCTCTGGAAACACCATATATTTT

D: TRBD2
J: TRBJ2-2
size: .
V: TRBV2
CDR3: CASAYGRRGVNTGELFF
DNA: TGTGCCAGCGCTTACGGGCGGCGGGGGGTCAACACCGGGGAGCTGTTTTTT

D: TRBD2
J: TRBJ2-5
size: .
V: TRBV28
CDR3: CASSRGGVGPQETQYF
DNA: TGTGCCAGCAGTCGGGGAGGGGTGGGGCCCCAAGAGACCCAGTACTTC

D: TRBD2
J: TRBJ2-7
size: .
V: TRBV7-2
CDR3: CASSGPGTSGVDEQYF
DNA: TGTGCCAGCAGCGGACCCGGGACTAGCGGGGTGGACGAGCAGTACTTC

D: .
J: TRBJ1-2
size: .
V: TRBV5-1
CDR3: CASSSYGYGYTF
DNA: TGCGCCAGCAGCTCGTACGGCTATGGCTACACCTTC

D: .
J: TRBJ1-5
size: .
V: TRBV4-1
CDR3: CASSQKGVDPVGNQPQHF
DNA: TGCGCCAGCAGCCAAAAGGGGGTCGACCCTGTCGGCAATCAGCCCCAGCATTTT

D: TRBD2
J: TRBJ2-5
size: .
V: TRBV4-1
CDR3: CASSQDRFAGGFDFEETQYF
DNA: TGCGCCAGCAGCCAAGATCGGTTTGCGGGGGGCTTTGATTTTGAAGAGACCCAGTACTTC

D: .
J: TRBJ2-5
size: .
V: TRBV7-7
CDR3: CASSSSKDRSQETQYF
DNA: TGTGCCAGCAGCTCCTCTAAAGACAGGTCCCAAGAGACCCAGTACTTC

D: .
J: TRBJ2-2
size: .
V: TRBV28
CDR3: CASVPDRGPNTGELFF
DNA: TGTGCCAGCGTACCGGATCGAGGACCGAACACCGGGGAGCTGTTTTTT

D: .
J: TRBJ2-1
size: .
V: TRBV19
CDR3: CASSPTPFGQFF
DNA: TGTGCCAGTAGTCCCACTCCTTTCGGGCAGTTCTTC

D: .
J: TRBJ1-6
size: .
V: TRBV6-4
CDR3: CASSPNDSSPLHF
DNA: TGTGCCAGCAGTCCAAATGATAGCTCACCCCTCCACTTT

D: .
J: TRBJ2-7
size: .
V: TRBV21-1
CDR3: CASSKVKRSAVPYEQYF
DNA: TGTGCCAGCAGCAAAGTAAAGAGATCGGCGGTCCCCTACGAGCAGTACTTC

D: .
J: TRBJ1-5
size: .
V: TRBV9
CDR3: CASSVDSVAGPQHF
DNA: TGTGCCAGCAGCGTTGACTCTGTAGCGGGGCCCCAGCATTTT

D: .
J: TRBJ2-1
size: once
V: TRBV6-4
CDR3: CASSDTGSSYNEQFF
DNA: TGTGCCAGCAGTGACACCGGAAGCTCCTACAATGAGCAGTTCTTC

D: TRBD1
J: TRBJ1-6
size: .
V: TRBV9
CDR3: CASSARVVGTGTSPLHF
DNA: TGTGCCAGCAGCGCCCGAGTAGTCGGGACAGGGACCTCACCCCTCCACTTT

D: TRBD1
J: TRBJ2-3
size: .
V: TRBV5-1
CDR3: CASSCTTGNSTDTQYF
DNA: TGCGCCAGCAGCTGCACGACAGGGAACAGTACAGATACGCAGTATTTT

D: .
J: TRBJ2-5
size: .
V: TRBV14
CDR3: CASSRDVSSPSPQETQYF
DNA: TGTGCCAGCAGCCGTGACGTTTCATCCCCTAGCCCCCAAGAGACCCAGTACTTC

D: .
J: TRBJ2-5
size: .
V: TRBV13
CDR3: CASSLFKGVTTGHIQETQYF
DNA: TGTGCCAGCAGCTTATTCAAGGGGGTGACCACAGGACATATTCAAGAGACCCAGTACTTC

D: .
J: TRBJ2-3
size: .
V: TRBV5-4
CDR3: CASSPPGRISTDTQYF
DNA: TGTGCCAGCAGCCCACCGGGACGGATAAGCACAGATACGCAGTATTTT

D: TRBD1
J: TRBJ2-5
size: .
V: TRBV29-1
CDR3: CSLSGTGGLRGETQYF
DNA: TGCAGCCTGTCCGGGACAGGGGGCCTCCGGGGGGAGACCCAGTACTTC

D: TRBD1
J: TRBJ1-2
size: .
V: TRBV6-4
CDR3: CASSPRDRDDKNGYTF
DNA: TGTGCCAGCAGCCCCCGGGACAGGGATGATAAGAATGGCTACACCTTC

D: TRBD1
J: TRBJ2-1
size: .
V: TRBV19
CDR3: CASSEGAVTNEQFF
DNA: TGTGCCAGTAGTGAGGGGGCCGTAACAAATGAGCAGTTCTTC

D: TRBD2
J: TRBJ2-2
size: .
V: TRBV6-9
CDR3: CASSSSGDRTGELFF
DNA: TGTGCCAGCAGTTCTAGCGGGGACCGCACCGGGGAGCTGTTTTTT

D: .
J: TRBJ2-3
size: .
V: TRBV12-2
CDR3: CASRLYGGTDTQYF
DNA: TGTGCAAGTCGCTTGTACGGGGGCACAGATACGCAGTATTTT

D: .
J: TRBJ2-2
size: .
V: TRBV12-5
CDR3: CASGLVRQGRYTGELFF
DNA: TGTGCTAGTGGTTTGGTACGTCAGGGGCGCTACACCGGGGAGCTGTTTTTT

D: .
J: TRBJ2-5
size: .
V: TRBV5-6
CDR3: CASSLAPGSETQYF
DNA: TGTGCCAGCAGCTTGGCTCCGGGTTCTGAGACCCAGTACTTC

D: .
J: TRBJ1-2
size: .
V: TRBV7-2
CDR3: CASSPHNWANGYTF
DNA: TGTGCCAGCAGCCCTCACAACTGGGCAAATGGCTACACCTTC

D: .
J: TRBJ1-6
size: .
V: TRBV28
CDR3: CASSQLSNNSPLHF
DNA: TGTGCCAGCAGTCAGCTCAGCAATAATTCACCCCTCCACTTT

D: TRBD2
J: TRBJ2-5
size: .
V: TRBV7-6
CDR3: CASSFSGGEPLQETQYF
DNA: TGTGCCAGCAGCTTTAGCGGGGGGGAACCTTTGCAAGAGACCCAGTACTTC

D: TRBD1
J: TRBJ1-4
size: .
V: TRBV5-1
CDR3: CASSLALTRPRTGSATNEKLFF
DNA: TGCGCCAGCAGCTTGGCCCTGACCCGCCCTAGGACAGGGAGTGCAACTAATGAAAAACTGTTTTTT

D: .
J: TRBJ1-6
size: .
V: TRBV4-3
CDR3: CASSQGVQDDNSPLHF
DNA: TGCGCCAGCAGCCAGGGTGTGCAGGATGATAATTCACCCCTCCACTTT

D: .
J: TRBJ2-3
size: .
V: TRBV7-8
CDR3: CASSLITRVRSRDTQYF
DNA: TGTGCCAGCAGCTTAATTACTAGGGTGAGATCGAGAGATACGCAGTATTTT